These 9 T cell receptor beta chains came from one sample sequenced in a study of blood T cells in healthy people across ages. A second about 7 to 11 cycle PCR used barcoded and J-beta primers. TCRdb independently ran MiXCR on the 5' RACE reads; one entry per CDR3 protein. Among some 800,000 distinct CDR3 sequences, around 25% were seen once, and the ten largest hold roughly 3.8%. These same data were also listed under a study on T cells of mothers and their children.

The sample was blood. These TCRs come from a boy younger than 18 in good health.

The V and J genes are TRBV29-1 and TRBJ1-2, with 7 nucleotides matching TRBD1. This CDR3 region has 15 residues. CDR1 SQVTM and CDR2 ANQGSEA come from the germline V gene. Losses at the gene ends were 1 base for V and 1 base for J; bases not matched to a gene: 6. The CDR3 region has the DNA TGCAGCGTTGAAGCTCCGGGGACAGATAACTATGGCTACACCTTC. Translated: CSVEAPGTDNYGYTF.

This clonotype showed up many times. The V call is TRBV20-1, the J call TRBJ1-4; 10 nucleotides match TRBD1. Germline CDR1 DFQATT, CDR2 SNEGSKA (reference sequence). The CDR3 extends over 16 amino acids. Germline trimming cut 6 bases from V and 3 bases from J; bases unmatched to any gene: 10. The CDR3 protein is CSAPGQGRDANEKLFF. In DNA, the CDR3 is TGCAGTGCCCCGGGACAGGGGCGTGATGCTAATGAAAAACTGTTTTTT.

This clonotype was seen a handful of times. The rearrangement uses TRBV6-1 and TRBJ2-1, with TRBD1 matching 8 bases. The assigned J gene may be wrong: the sequence end matches TRBJ2-7 better. CDR3 size: 13 residues. Germline loops: CDR1 MNHNS, CDR2 SASEGT. CDR3 in amino acids: CASKQGDPYEQYF. The CDR3 nucleotides read TGTGCCAGCAAACAGGGGGACCCCTACGAGCAGTACTTC.

The rearrangement joins TRBV27 to TRBJ2-4; 9 bases are a match to TRBD1. The V gene's germline CDR1 is MNHEY and CDR2 SMNVEV (reference sequence). The V segment lost 5 bases and the J segment 0 bases; nucleotides outside the gene matches: 8. This CDR3 is 17 amino acids long. CDR3 in amino acids: CASSTTQGAPAKNIQYF. The CDR3 DNA follows: TGTGCCAGCAGTACCACACAGGGGGCGCCAGCCAAAAACATTCAGTACTTC.

The chain has TRBV5-1 and TRBJ1-1, with 9 positions matching TRBD1. The V gene end was trimmed by 3 bases and the J gene end by 5 bases; junction bases not matched to a gene: 5. The V gene's germline CDR1 is SGHRS and CDR2 YFSETQ. The CDR3 totals 14 residues. The CDR3 is CASSSTGTGTEAFF. The CDR3 nucleotides read TGCGCCAGCAGCTCGACAGGGACAGGGACTGAAGCTTTCTTT.

The gene calls are TRBV30 and TRBJ2-1; perhaps D is TRBD1 or TRBD2 (5 bases each). The V gene lost 0 bases and the J gene lost 5 bases, with 8 bases spanning the gap. Germline V gives CDR1 GTSNPN, CDR2 SVGIG (reference sequence). There are 13 residues in the CDR3. The CDR3 DNA reads TGTGCCTGGAGTGTCGGGGCCGACAATGAGCAGTTCTTC. It codes for CAWSVGADNEQFF.

The chain couples TRBV10-3 to TRBJ2-3, with 11 nucleotides matching TRBD2. V was clipped by 3 bases and J by 4 bases; unmatched bases: 3. CDR1 is ENHRY, CDR2 SYGVKD, per germline. The CDR3 is made up of 15 amino acids. The CDR3: CAISETSGSADTQYF. The CDR3 nucleotides are TGTGCCATCAGTGAAACTAGCGGGAGTGCAGATACGCAGTATTTT.

This clonotype was picked up a small number of times. At one end the junction does not follow the germline gene, possibly because of a read error. The rearrangement uses TRBV4-3 and TRBJ2-1, with TRBD1 matching over 10 bases. The CDR3 sequence is 14 residues long. From germline, CDR1 is LGHNA and CDR2 YSLEER. In nucleotides, the CDR3 is TGCACCAGCAGCCTGGGACAGGGGAGCAATGAGCAGTTCTTC. Protein product: CTSSLGQGSNEQFF.

This chain joins TRBV30 and TRBJ2-5; D remains ambiguous. Judging by the DNA end, TRBJ2-7 fits better; the J call may be wrong. This CDR3 is built from 14 residues. Germline loops: CDR1 GTSNPN, CDR2 SVGIG (reference sequence). The DNA of the CDR3 is TGTGCCTGGAGTGCCGGGTCCTTATCCTACGAGCAGTACTTC. Translating gives CAWSAGSLSYEQYF.